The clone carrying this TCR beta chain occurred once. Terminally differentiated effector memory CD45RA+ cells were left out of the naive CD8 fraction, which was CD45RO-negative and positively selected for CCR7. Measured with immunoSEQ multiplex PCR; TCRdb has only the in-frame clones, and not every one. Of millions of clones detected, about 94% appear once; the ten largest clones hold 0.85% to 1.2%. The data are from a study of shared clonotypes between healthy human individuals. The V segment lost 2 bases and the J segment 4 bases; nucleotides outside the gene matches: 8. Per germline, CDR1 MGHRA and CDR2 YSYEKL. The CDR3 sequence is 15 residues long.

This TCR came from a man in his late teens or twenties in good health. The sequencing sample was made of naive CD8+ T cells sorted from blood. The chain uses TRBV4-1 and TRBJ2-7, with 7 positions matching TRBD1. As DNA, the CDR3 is TGCGCCAGCAGCCAACTACAGGGGCTTCTATACGAGCAGTACTTC. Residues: CASSQLQGLLYEQYF.